This paragraph reports one T cell receptor beta chain. Antigen unknown. Stated time point: pretreatment peripheral blood. A total of 1 to 8 samples per patient were collected pretreatment and on-treatment. This record belongs to a study of PD-L1 blockade in urothelial cancer. Findings of the study overall: At 3 weeks on treatment, tumor-associated clones expanded more with durable benefit.

V dropped 6 bases and J dropped 6 bases, with 17 bases sitting between them. The CDR3 has 14 residues. CDR1 is ENHRY, CDR2 SYGVKD, per germline. Only in-frame clones appear in the TCRdb table, and some are missing; sequencing was by immunoSEQ multiplex PCR. This sample has roughly 51,000 clones, with just over 85% found just once. This TCR was sampled from a man aged 60 to 69 with urothelial cancer. V and J are TRBV10-3 and TRBJ1-1, with D perhaps TRBD1 (6 bases). The sequenced sample was PBMCs, obtained around atezolizumab (anti-PD-L1) treatment. The CDR3 is CAIRGGGGAPEAFF. The CDR3 DNA reads as TGTGCCATCAGGGGGGGAGGGGGTGCGCCTGAAGCTTTCTTT.